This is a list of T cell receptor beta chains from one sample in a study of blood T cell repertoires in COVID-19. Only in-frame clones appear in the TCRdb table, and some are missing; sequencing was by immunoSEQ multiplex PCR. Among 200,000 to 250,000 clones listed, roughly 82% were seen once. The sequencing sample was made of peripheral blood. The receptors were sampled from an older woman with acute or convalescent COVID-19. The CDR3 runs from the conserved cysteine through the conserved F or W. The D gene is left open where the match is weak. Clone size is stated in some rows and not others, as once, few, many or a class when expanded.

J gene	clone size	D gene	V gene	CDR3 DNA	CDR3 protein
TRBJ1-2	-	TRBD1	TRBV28	TGTGCCAGCAGTCACGGGACAGCACCCTATGGCTACACCTTC	CASSHGTAPYGYTF
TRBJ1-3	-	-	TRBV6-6	TGTGCCAGCATTGACTACTCTGGAAACACCATATATTTT	CASIDYSGNTIYF
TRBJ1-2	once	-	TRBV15	TGTGCCACCAGCACAGGGGAGGGCGAAGGCTACACCTTC	CATSTGEGEGYTF
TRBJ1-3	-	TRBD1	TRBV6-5	TGTGCCAGCAGTTACACTCGGACAGGGGGAAACACCATATATTTT	CASSYTRTGGNTIYF
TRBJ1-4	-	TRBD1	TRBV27	TGTGCCAGCAGTTTCGACAGGGGGAGCGAAAAACTGTTTTTT	CASSFDRGSEKLFF
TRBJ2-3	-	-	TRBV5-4	TGTGCCAGCAGCTTCCGGGGCACAGATACGCAGTATTTT	CASSFRGTDTQYF
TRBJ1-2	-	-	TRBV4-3	TGCGCCAGCAGCCAAGAGAGGGCAGACTATGGCTACACCTTC	CASSQERADYGYTF
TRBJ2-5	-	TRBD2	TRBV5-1	TGCGCCAGCAGCTTGAGCGGGGGAGTCCTTCAAGAGACCCAGTACTTC	CASSLSGGVLQETQYF
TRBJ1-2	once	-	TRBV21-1	TGTGCCTTCAGGGGGGCGAAGGGCTACACCTTC	CAFRGAKGYTF
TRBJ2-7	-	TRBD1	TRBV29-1	TGCAGCGCCGTGGACAGGTCCTACGAGCAGTACTTC	CSAVDRSYEQYF
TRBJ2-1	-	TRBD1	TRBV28	TGTGCCAGCAGCCCGGACAGGGATGAGCAGTTCTTC	CASSPDRDEQFF
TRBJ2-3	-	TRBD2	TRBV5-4	TGTGCCAGCAGCTCCGTCTCCGCGGGGGGGCCTTCAGATACGCAGTATTTT	CASSSVSAGGPSDTQYF
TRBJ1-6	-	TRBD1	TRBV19	TGTGCCAGTGGTCCCAGGGGGGTTAACAATTCACCCCTCCACTTT	CASGPRGVNNSPLHF
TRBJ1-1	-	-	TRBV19	TGTGCCAGTAGTTTGGACAGAACCATGAACACTGAAGCTTTCTTT	CASSLDRTMNTEAFF
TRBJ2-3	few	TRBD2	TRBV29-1	TGCAGCGTTGAAATTGCGGGGGGAGACACAGATACGCAGTATTTT	CSVEIAGGDTDTQYF
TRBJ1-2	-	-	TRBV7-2	TGTGCCAGCAGCTTAGCGGGGCCGGATGGCTACACCTTC	CASSLAGPDGYTF
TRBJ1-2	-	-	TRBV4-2	TGTGCCAGCAGCCAAGCTCCTAACTATGGCTACACCTTC	CASSQAPNYGYTF
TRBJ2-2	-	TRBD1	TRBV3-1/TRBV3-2	TGTGCCAGCAGCCAGGACAGGGTTAACACCGGGGAGCTGTTTTTT	CASSQDRVNTGELFF
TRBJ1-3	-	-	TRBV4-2	TGTGCCAGCAGCCAGCTACAGGGCCGCTCTGGAAACACCATATATTTT	CASSQLQGRSGNTIYF
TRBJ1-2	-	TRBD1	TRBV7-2	TGTGCCAGCAGCCCTCACCAACTCGGACAGGGGGCCGGCTACACCTTC	CASSPHQLGQGAGYTF
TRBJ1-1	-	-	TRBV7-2	TGTGCCAGCAGCTTAGCCTTAACAGAGAACACTGAAGCTTTCTTT	CASSLALTENTEAFF
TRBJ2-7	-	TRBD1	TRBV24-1	TGTGCCACCAGTGGTCCGGGACAGGGAGGCCCCTACGAGCAGTACTTC	CATSGPGQGGPYEQYF
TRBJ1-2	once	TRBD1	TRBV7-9	TGTGCCAGCAGCTTAGCGGGGACAGCCCATGGCTACACCTTC	CASSLAGTAHGYTF
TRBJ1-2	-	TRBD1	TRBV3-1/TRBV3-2	TGTGCCAGCAGCTTCGGACAGGTTGGCGGCTACACCTTC	CASSFGQVGGYTF
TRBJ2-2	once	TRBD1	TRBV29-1	TGCAGCGTTGAAAATTTGGGACAGGGGAGCACCGGGGAGCTGTTTTTT	CSVENLGQGSTGELFF
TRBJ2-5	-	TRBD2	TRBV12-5	TGTGCTAGTGGGGCTAGCGGGGGTTCGGAGACCCAGTACTTC	CASGASGGSETQYF
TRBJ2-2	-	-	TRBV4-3	TGCGCCAGCAGCCCAAGGGGGTTGGGCCCCGGGGAGCTGTTTTTT	CASSPRGLGPGELFF
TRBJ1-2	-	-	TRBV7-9	TGTGCCAGCAGCACAGATGGCTACACCTTC	CASSTDGYTF
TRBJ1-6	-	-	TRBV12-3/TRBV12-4	TGTGCCAGCAGTTCGTATGCGGCACCCCTCCACTTT	CASSSYAAPLHF
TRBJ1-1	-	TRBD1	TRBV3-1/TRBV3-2	TGTGCCAGCAGCCTCGGGACAGGGGGTGAAGCTTTCTTT	CASSLGTGGEAFF
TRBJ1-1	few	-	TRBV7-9	TGTGCCAGCAGCTGGGGCGGGGATGAAGCTTTCTTT	CASSWGGDEAFF
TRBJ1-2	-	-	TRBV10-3	TGTGCCATCAGTGACGACAGGCTTAACTATGGCTACACCTTC	CAISDDRLNYGYTF
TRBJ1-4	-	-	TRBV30	TGTGCCTGGAGTGTACTGGGAGGGGGAAAACTGTTTTTT	CAWSVLGGGKLFF
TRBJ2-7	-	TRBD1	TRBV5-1	TGCGCCAGCAGCTTCAGGGACAGGGGCTACGAGCAGTACTTC	CASSFRDRGYEQYF
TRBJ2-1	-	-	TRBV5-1	TGCGCCAGCAGCCGGGACAACGGCAATGAGCAGTTCTTC	CASSRDNGNEQFF
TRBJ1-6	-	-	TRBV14	TGTGCCAGCAGCCAAGTCGTAGCGTACAGCTCCTATAATTCACCCCTCCACTTT	CASSQVVAYSSYNSPLHF
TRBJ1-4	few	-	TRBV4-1	TGCGCCAGCAGCCAAGTACCCCCAGGGGCCGCGAATGAAAAACTGTTTTTT	CASSQVPPGAANEKLFF
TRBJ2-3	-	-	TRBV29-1	TGCAGCGTTGGTGCAGTGGGCCCCACAGATACGCAGTATTTT	CSVGAVGPTDTQYF
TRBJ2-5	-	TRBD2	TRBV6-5	TGTGCCAGCAGTTGGGGGGGAAGGAGAGAGACCCAGTACTTC	CASSWGGRRETQYF
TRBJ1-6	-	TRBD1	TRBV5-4	TGTGCCAGCAGCTTGGGACAGGGGGCTGATAATTCACCCCTCCACTTT	CASSLGQGADNSPLHF
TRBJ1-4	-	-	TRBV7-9	TGTGCCAGCAGCCCCCGAGCAACTAATGAAAAACTGTTTTTT	CASSPRATNEKLFF
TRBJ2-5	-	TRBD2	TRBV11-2	TGTGCCAGCAGCCCAGAAGACGTAGCGGGGGGGTATTTCGAGACCCAGTACTTC	CASSPEDVAGGYFETQYF
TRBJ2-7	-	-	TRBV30	TGTGCCTTTAGCTGGGGCCTTCCCGGGGAGGACGAGCAGTACTTC	CAFSWGLPGEDEQYF
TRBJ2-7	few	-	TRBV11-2	TGTGCCAGCAGCCCCCAGAGGGACGAGCAGTACTTC	CASSPQRDEQYF
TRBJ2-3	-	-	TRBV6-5	TGTGCCAGCACCGGGACTCAGGGCGAAGATACGCAGTATTTT	CASTGTQGEDTQYF
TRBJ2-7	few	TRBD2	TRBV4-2	TGTGCCAGCAGCACCCCGCGGGGGGGCGAGTACGAGCAGTACTTC	CASSTPRGGEYEQYF
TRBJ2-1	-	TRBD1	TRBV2	TGTGCCAGCGGGGACAGGGCCGGCAACAATGAGCAGTTCTTC	CASGDRAGNNEQFF
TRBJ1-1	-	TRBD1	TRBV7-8	TGTGCCAGCAGCTTACCGACAGGGTGGAACACTGAAGCTTTCTTT	CASSLPTGWNTEAFF
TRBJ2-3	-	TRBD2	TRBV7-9	TGTGCCAGCAGCTCGACTAGCCATAGCACAGATACGCAGTATTTT	CASSSTSHSTDTQYF
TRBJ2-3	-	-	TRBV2	TGTGCCAGCAGTGAAGGGGCGCTCACAGATACGCAGTATTTT	CASSEGALTDTQYF
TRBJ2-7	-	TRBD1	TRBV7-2	TGTGCCAGCAGCGTACTGACAGGGGGGACTTACGAGCAGTACTTC	CASSVLTGGTYEQYF
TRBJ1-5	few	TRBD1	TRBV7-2	TGTGCCAGCAGCATAACAGGGGGGCCCCAGCATTTT	CASSITGGPQHF
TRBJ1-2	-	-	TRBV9	TGTGCCAGCAGCGTAGCTTTTATCGCGGTGGATGGCTACACCTTC	CASSVAFIAVDGYTF
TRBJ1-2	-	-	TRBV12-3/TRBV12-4	TGTGCCAGCAACGCAGCTAACTATGGCTACACCTTC	CASNAANYGYTF
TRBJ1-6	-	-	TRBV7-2	TGTGCCAGCAGCTTAGACAGGGCCATGAATTCACCCCTCCACTTT	CASSLDRAMNSPLHF
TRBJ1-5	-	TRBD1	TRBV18	TGTGCCAGCTCACCGGACAGGGTGGTCAATCAGCCCCAGCATTTT	CASSPDRVVNQPQHF
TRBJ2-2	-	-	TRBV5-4	TGTGCCAGCAGCTTCGGACAGACGAACACCGGGGAGCTGTTTTTT	CASSFGQTNTGELFF
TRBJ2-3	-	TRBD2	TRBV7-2	TGTGCCAGCAGCCCGGGACTATCCAGTGATACGCAGTATTTT	CASSPGLSSDTQYF